This T cell receptor beta chain came from a study of blood T cells in healthy people across ages. Primed by a sample-barcoded 5' primer and a J-beta primer mix, a second PCR proceeded for about 7 to 11 cycles. TCRdb analysed the 5' RACE reads with MiXCR anew, one entry per CDR3 protein. In the table there are about 1,000,000 distinct CDR3 sequences, 45% of which are singletons. The CDR3 has 13 residues. Germline V gene sequence: CDR1 SGHRS, CDR2 YFSETQ. The TCR originated in an older woman in good health. J is TRBJ2-7 and V is TRBV5-1, with D unresolved. The end of the DNA is better explained by TRBJ2-5, so the J call may be wrong. Sequencing used blood. CDR3 in amino acids: CASSFDGLGTQYF. The DNA for the CDR3 is TGCGCCAGCAGCTTTGACGGGCTTGGGACCCAGTACTTC.